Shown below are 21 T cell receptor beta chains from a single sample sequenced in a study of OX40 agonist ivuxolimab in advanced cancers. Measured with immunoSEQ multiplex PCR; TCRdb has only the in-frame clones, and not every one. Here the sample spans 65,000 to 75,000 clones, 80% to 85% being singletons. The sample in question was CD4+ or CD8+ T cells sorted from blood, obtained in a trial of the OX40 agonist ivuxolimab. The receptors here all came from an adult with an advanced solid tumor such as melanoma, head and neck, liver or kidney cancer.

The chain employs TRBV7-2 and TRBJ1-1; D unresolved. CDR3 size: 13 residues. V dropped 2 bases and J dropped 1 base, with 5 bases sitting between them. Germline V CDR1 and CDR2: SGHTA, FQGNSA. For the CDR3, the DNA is TGTGCCAGCAGCTTATTGGGGAACACTGAAGCTTTCTTT. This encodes CASSLLGNTEAFF.

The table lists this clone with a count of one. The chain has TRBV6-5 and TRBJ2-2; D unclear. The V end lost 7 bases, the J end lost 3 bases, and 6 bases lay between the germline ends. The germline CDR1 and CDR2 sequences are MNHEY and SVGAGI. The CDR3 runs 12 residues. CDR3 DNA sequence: TGTGCCAGCACTACGTACACCGGGGAGCTGTTTTTT. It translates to CASTTYTGELFF.

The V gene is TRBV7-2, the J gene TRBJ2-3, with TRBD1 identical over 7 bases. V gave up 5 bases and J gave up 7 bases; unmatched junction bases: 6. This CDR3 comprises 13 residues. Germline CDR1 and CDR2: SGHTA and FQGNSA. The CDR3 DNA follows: TGTGCCAGCAGCCTCGAGGGGGCACATACGCAGTATTTT. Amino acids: CASSLEGAHTQYF.

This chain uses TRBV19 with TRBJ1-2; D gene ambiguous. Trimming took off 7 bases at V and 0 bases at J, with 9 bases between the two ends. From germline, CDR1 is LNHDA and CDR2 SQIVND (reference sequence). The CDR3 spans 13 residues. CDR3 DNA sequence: TGTGCCAGTACAGAACCGACTAACTATGGCTACACCTTC. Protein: CASTEPTNYGYTF.

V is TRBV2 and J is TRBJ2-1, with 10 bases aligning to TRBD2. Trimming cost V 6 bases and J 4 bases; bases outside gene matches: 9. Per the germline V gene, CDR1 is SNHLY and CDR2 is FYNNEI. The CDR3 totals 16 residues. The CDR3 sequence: CASRDLAGGQYNEQFF. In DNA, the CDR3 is TGTGCCAGCAGGGATTTAGCGGGGGGCCAATACAATGAGCAGTTCTTC.

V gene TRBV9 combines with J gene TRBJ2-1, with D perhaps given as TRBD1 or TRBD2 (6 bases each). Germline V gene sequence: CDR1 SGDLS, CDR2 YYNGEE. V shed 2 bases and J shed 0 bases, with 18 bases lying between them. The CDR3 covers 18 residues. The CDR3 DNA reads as TGTGCCAGCAGCGTCTTCGGAGGGGGGTCTAGCTCCTACAATGAGCAGTTCTTC. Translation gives CASSVFGGGSSSYNEQFF.

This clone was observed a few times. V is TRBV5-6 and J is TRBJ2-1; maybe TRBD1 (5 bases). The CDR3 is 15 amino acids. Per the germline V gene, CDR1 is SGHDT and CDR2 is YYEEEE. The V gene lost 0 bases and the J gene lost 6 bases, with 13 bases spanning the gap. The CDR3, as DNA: TGTGCCAGCAGCTTGGGGACAATAAACCCCAATGAGCAGTTCTTC. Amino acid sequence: CASSLGTINPNEQFF.

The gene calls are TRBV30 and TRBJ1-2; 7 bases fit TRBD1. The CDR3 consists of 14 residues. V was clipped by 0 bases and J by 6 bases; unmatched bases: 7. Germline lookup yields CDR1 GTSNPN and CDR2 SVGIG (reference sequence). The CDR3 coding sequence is TGTGCCTGGAGTGTATTAGACAGGGCAAATGGCTACACCTTC. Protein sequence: CAWSVLDRANGYTF. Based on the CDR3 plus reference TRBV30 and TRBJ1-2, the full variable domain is SQTIHQWPATLVQPVGSPLSLECTVEGTSNPNLYWYRQAAGRGLQLLFYSVGIGQISSEVPQNLSASRPQDRQFILSSKKLLLSDSGFYLCAWSVLDRANGYTFGSGTRLTVV.

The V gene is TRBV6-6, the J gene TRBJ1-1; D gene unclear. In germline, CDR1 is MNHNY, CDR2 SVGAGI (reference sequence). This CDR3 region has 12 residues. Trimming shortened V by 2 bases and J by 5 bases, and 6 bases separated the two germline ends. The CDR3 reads CASSYTATEAFF. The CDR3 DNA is TGTGCCAGCAGTTACACTGCGACTGAAGCTTTCTTT.

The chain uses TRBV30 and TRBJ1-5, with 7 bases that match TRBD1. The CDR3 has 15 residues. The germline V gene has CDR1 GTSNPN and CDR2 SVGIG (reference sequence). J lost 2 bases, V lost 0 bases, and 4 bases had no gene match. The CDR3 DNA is TGTGCCTGGAGTGTAATAGGGGGCGGCAATCAGCCCCAGCATTTT. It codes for CAWSVIGGGNQPQHF.

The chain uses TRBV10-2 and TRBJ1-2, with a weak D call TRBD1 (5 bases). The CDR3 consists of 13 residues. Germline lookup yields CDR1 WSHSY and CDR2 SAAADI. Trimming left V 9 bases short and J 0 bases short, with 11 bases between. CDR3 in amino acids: CASQGATNYGYTF. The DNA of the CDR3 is TGCGCCAGTCAGGGTGCGACTAACTATGGCTACACCTTC.

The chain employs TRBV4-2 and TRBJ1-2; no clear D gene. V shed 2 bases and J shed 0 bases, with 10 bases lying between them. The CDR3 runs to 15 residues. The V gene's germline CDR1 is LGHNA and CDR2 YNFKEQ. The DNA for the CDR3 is TGTGCCAGCAGCCAACCTGCTCAGGCTAACTATGGCTACACCTTC. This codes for CASSQPAQANYGYTF.

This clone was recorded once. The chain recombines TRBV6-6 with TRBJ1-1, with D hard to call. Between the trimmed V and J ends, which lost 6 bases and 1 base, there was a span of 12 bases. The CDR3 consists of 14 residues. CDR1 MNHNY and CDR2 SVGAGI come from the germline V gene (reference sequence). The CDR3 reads CASRMTEANTEAFF. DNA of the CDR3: TGTGCCAGCAGGATGACGGAAGCGAACACTGAAGCTTTCTTT.

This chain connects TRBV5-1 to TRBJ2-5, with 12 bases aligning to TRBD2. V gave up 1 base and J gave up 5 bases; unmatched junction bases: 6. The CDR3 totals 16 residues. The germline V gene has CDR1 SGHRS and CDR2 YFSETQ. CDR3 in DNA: TGCGCCAGCAGCTTGTATGCTAGCGGGGGGGCGGAGACCCAGTACTTC. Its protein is CASSLYASGGAETQYF.

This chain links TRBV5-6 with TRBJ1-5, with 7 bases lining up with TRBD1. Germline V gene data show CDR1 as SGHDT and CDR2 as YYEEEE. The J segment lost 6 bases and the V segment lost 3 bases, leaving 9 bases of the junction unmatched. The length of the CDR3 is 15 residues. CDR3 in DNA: TGTGCCAGCAGCTATACCGACAGGGCCGGTCAGCCCCAGCATTTT. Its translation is CASSYTDRAGQPQHF.

CDR3 region: CASSLGTSGGPGQPDTQYF. DNA for the CDR3: TGCGCCAGCAGCTTGGGGACTAGCGGGGGGCCAGGCCAGCCAGATACGCAGTATTTT. The chain joins TRBV5-1 to TRBJ2-3, with 14 nucleotides matching TRBD2. This CDR3 region has 19 residues. V dropped 0 bases and J dropped 4; count of bases not matched to a gene: 10. CDR1 is SGHRS and CDR2 is YFSETQ in the germline V gene.

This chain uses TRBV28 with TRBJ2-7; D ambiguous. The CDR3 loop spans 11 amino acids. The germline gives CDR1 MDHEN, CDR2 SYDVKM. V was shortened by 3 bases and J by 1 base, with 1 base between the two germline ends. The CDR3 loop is CASSFSYEQYF. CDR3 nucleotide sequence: TGTGCCAGCAGTTTTTCCTACGAGCAGTACTTC. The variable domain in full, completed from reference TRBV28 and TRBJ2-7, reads DVKVTQSSRYLVKRTGEKVFLECVQDMDHENMFWYRQDPGLGLRLIYFSYDVKMKEKGDIPEGYSVSREKKERFSLILESASTNQTSMYLCASSFSYEQYFGPGTRLTVT.

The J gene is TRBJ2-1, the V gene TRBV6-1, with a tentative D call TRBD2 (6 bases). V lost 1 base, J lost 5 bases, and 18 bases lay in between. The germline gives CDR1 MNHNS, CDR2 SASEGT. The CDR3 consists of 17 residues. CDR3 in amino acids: CASSEDSVGGPHNEQFF. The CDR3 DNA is TGTGCCAGCAGTGAAGACTCCGTCGGAGGGCCCCACAATGAGCAGTTCTTC.

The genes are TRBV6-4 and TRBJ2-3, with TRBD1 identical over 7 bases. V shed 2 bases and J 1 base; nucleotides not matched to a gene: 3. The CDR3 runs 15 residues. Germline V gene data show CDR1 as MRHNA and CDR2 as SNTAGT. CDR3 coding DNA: TGTGCCAGCAGTGACAGGGGGCTGGGCACAGATACGCAGTATTTT. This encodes CASSDRGLGTDTQYF.

In DNA, the CDR3 is TGTGCCACCAGCGAGACGGACTTTAGCAATCAGCCCCAGCATTTT. This codes for CATSETDFSNQPQHF. The rearrangement links TRBV15 to TRBJ1-5; no clear D gene. Germline CDR1 and CDR2: LNHNV and YYDKDF (reference sequence). V lost 5 bases and J lost 0, with 11 bases in between. This CDR3 region has 15 residues.

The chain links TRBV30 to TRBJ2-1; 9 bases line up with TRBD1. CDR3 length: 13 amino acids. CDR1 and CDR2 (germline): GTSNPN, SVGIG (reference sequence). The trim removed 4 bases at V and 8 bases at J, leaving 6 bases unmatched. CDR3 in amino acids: CAWNPGQGDEQFF. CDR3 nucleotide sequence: TGTGCCTGGAATCCGGGACAGGGCGATGAGCAGTTCTTC.